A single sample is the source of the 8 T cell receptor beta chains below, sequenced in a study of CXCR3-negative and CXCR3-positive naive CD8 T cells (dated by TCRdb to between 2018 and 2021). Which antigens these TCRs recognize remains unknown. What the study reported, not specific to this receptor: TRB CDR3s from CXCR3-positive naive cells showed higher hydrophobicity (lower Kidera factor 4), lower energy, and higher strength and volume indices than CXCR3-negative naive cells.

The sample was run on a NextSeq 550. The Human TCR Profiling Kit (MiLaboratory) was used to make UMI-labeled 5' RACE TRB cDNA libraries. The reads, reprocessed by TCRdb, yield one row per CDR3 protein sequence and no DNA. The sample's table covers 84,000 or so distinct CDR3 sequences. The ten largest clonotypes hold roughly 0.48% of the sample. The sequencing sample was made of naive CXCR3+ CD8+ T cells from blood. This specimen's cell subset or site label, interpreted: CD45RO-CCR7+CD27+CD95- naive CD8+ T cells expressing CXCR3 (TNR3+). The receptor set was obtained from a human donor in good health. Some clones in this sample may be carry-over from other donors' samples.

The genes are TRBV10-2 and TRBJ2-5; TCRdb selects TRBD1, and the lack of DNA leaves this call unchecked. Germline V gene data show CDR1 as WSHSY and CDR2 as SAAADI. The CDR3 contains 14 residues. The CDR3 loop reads CASSEIGGGETQYF.

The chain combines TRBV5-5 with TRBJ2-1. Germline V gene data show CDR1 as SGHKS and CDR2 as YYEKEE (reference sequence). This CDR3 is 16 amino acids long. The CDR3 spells CASSLVRMSSYNEQFF.

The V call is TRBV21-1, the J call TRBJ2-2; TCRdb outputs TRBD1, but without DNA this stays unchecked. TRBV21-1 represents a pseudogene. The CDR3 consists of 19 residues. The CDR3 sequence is CASSKARDRGKWVGGELFF.

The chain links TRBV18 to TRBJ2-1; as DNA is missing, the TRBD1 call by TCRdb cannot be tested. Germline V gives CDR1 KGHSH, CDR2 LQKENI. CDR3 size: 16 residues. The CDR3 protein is CASSPPAGPSYNEQFF.

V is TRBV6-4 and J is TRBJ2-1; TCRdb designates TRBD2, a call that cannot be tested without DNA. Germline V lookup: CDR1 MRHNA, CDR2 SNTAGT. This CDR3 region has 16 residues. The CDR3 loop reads CASSDSASGGAHEQFF.

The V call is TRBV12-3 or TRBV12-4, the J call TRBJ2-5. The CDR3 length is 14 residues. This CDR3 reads CASSLDGTQETQYF.

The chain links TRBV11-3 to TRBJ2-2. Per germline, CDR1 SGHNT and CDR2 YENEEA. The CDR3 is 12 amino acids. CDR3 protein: CASSLVHGELFF.

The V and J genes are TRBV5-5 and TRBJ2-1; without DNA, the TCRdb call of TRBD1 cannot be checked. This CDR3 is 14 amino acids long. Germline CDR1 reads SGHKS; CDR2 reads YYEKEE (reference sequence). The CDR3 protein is CASRDRQGFNEQFF.